This T cell receptor beta chain was recorded in a study of T-cell memory formation after mild COVID-19 (dated by TCRdb to the early 2020s). Turning to the overall study: TCR sequence clusters from the two donors were found to be largely donor specific. Longitudinal TCRalpha and TCRbeta repertoire sequencing tracked T-cell clones expanding and contracting after mild COVID-19 in two donors. The cohort comprised two young, previously healthy adult volunteers, one female and one male. Study-wide conclusions, independent of this receptor: Some responding clones were detected in pre-infection memory, which suggested that pre-existing cross-reactive memory T cells had joined the SARS-CoV-2 response. Clones that contracted from day 15 to 85 showed balanced CD4/CD8 phenotypes, whereas a second wave of clones that expanded from day 15 to 37 leaned towards CD4+. Contracting CD4+ clones were located mainly in the CM and EM memory subsets, whereas CD8+ clones were found to be enriched in EMRA. SARS-CoV-2 specificity was not confirmed for the second-wave clones peaking on day 37. Only a couple of mild cases were covered in the study, and larger cohorts including severe cases with pre-infection samples were considered necessary.

Ficoll-Paque density gradient centrifugation was used to isolate PBMCs. Its CDR3 holds 16 amino acids, cysteine through valine. Here the CDR3 DNA is all that survives: 48 bases in frame from base 1. Looking up the germline V gene (reference sequence) yields CDR1 MNHNY and CDR2 SVGAGI. V lost 0 bases and J lost 4 bases; the stretch between them is 16 bases long. This clonotype was observed a handful of times. Its antigen remains undetermined. Base qualities are not provided; no much larger clone lies one nucleotide away. TCRdb records Illumina NovaSeq 6000 as the sequencer. TCRalpha and TCRbeta cDNA libraries were constructed by 5'RACE with constant-segment primers, with sample barcodes and unique molecular identifiers being introduced. RNA was extracted from every sample with Trizol reagent. Amplification of the libraries took two PCR steps, and the second step added a second sample barcode plus Illumina TruSeq adapters. Libraries were sequenced on an Illumina NovaSeq with 2 x 150 bp paired-end reads. The study's processing was this. With migec v1.2.7, reads were demultiplexed and then collapsed into UMI-guided consensus sequences. Using mixcr v2.1.11, UMI consensuses were aligned to TRA and TRB V and J templates and then assembled into clonotypes. Clonotypes were classified as expanded or contracted when called significant by both edgeR and NoisET, with noise models trained on biological replicates. For edgeR calls, the cutoffs were a false discovery rate-adjusted p below 0.01 and a log2 fold-change threshold of 1. PCA with hierarchical clustering of max-normalized trajectories of the 1000 most abundant clonotypes was used as exploratory dynamics analysis. Each responding clone was given a CD4 or CD8 phenotype based on the CD4+ and CD8+ repertoires, which had been sequenced separately. Clones were called with MiXCR by TCRdb after fastp trimmed the public reads at Q25, and only in-frame beta chains were retained. Every distinct CDR3 protein forms one entry, paired with its most common genes and DNA. In this record, the V and J calls reflect TCRdb's handling and not the investigators' own analysis. The sample data list some 100,000 distinct CDR3 sequences, and roughly 11% of these were observed just once. Roughly 40% of the sample is held by the ten biggest clonotypes.

The V and J genes are TRBV6-6 and TRBJ2-7; the D region is possibly TRBD1 or TRBD2, each matching across 5 bases. The specimen sequenced was PBMCs or a T cell subset sorted from them (not recorded which). This receptor was identified in a man aged 18 to 30 who had mild COVID-19 (a few samples of this study predate the infection). The sample titles of this study are shuffled in the database, so cell type and time point are left out; the donor was told from shared clones. The CDR3 protein: CASSYSAGGREYEQYV. The sequenced DNA is TGTGCCAGCAGTTACTCGGCAGGAGGCAGGGAGTACGAGCAGTACGTC.